The rows below give T cell receptor beta chains drawn from one sample of a study of breast tumors, draining lymph nodes, adjacent tissues. One entry per CDR3 protein, called by TCRdb with MiXCR from the multiplex PCR reads. The sample yields approximately 190,000 distinct CDR3 sequences, 31% seen once. The sequenced sample consisted of axillary lymph node tissue. These receptors were obtained from a female donor with breast cancer. Some clones in this sample may be carry-over from other donors' samples. Each CDR3 is given with its conserved first and last residue. D genes are given only for firm matches. Expanded clones are given a class, and other clones once, few, many or no size at all.

V gene	D gene	clone size	J gene	CDR3 DNA	CDR3 protein
TRBV30	TRBD2	many	TRBJ2-7	TGTGCCTGGAACCCTACGGATAGCGGGAGGGGGTACGAGCAGTACTTC	CAWNPTDSGRGYEQYF
TRBV20-1	TRBD2	.	TRBJ2-5	TGCAGTGCCGGGGGGCTAGCGGGTAGAGAGACCCAGTACTTC	CSAGGLAGRETQYF
TRBV19	.	.	TRBJ1-5	TGTGCCAGTAAAGCCCTAGCCGGGACGGACCTGGGTAATCAGCCCCAGCATTTT	CASKALAGTDLGNQPQHF
TRBV10-1	.	few	TRBJ2-7	TGCGCCAGCAGTGACTCCCAGGCCCCCTACGAGCAGTACTTC	CASSDSQAPYEQYF
TRBV29-1	.	once	TRBJ2-2	TGCCTGGTCCGGGACGGGTCTGGGGAGCTGTTTTTT	CLVRDGSGELFF
TRBV28	.	.	TRBJ2-3	TGTGCCAGCAGTTTATCTGTTAGTCCAGATACGCAGTATTTT	CASSLSVSPDTQYF
TRBV2	TRBD2	.	TRBJ2-1	TGTGCCAGCAGTGAAGCCACTGGGACTAGCTCTTACAATGAGCAGTTCTTC	CASSEATGTSSYNEQFF
TRBV28	.	few	TRBJ2-3	TGTGCCAGCAGCAGTATACTAGGAGGGGGCACAGATACGCAGTATTTT	CASSSILGGGTDTQYF
TRBV9	.	.	TRBJ2-7	TGTGTCAGCAGCGTAGGTAACGGGTACGAGCAGTACTTC	CVSSVGNGYEQYF
TRBV25-1	.	.	TRBJ2-1	TGTGCCAGCAGTGCTAGCCCCGGGAGAGGGAGAACCTACAATGAGCAGTTCTTC	CASSASPGRGRTYNEQFF
TRBV7-9	.	many	TRBJ2-1	TGTGCCAGCAGCTCCAGTGGCCGCGGCTCCTACAATGAGCAGTTCTTC	CASSSSGRGSYNEQFF
TRBV5-6	.	many	TRBJ2-5	TGTGCCAGCAGCTTTGGGTTAGCGAAGGAAGAGACCCAGTACTTC	CASSFGLAKEETQYF
TRBV5-4	.	.	TRBJ2-7	TGTGCCAGCAGCCAGAACACACCGGGGGCGAACTACGAGCAGTACTTC	CASSQNTPGANYEQYF
TRBV19	TRBD1	few	TRBJ1-6	TGTGCTCATAGACAGGGGGTTTATAATTCACCCCTCCACTTT	CAHRQGVYNSPLHF
TRBV10-2	TRBD1	.	TRBJ1-5	TGCGCCAGCGTGGGACAGGGCCAGCCCCAGCATTTT	CASVGQGQPQHF
TRBV5-6	TRBD1	many	TRBJ2-1	TGTGCCAGCAGCTTGGTTGACAGGGGGCGGTACAATGAGCAGTTCTTC	CASSLVDRGRYNEQFF
TRBV11-1	TRBD1	few	TRBJ1-1	TGTGCCAGCAGCCCGGACAGGGAAACTGAAGCTTTCTTT	CASSPDRETEAFF
TRBV9	.	many	TRBJ2-3	TGTGCCAGCAGCGTAGGGCCCCCGGGGCTTACAGATACGCAGTATTTT	CASSVGPPGLTDTQYF
TRBV27	TRBD1	.	TRBJ1-5	TGTGCCAGCAGGCGGGACAGCACTTTCAATCAGCCCCAGCATTTT	CASRRDSTFNQPQHF
TRBV20-1	.	many	TRBJ1-6	TGCAGTGCTAGAGGGACGGAAGGGGCCAATTCACCCCTCCACTTT	CSARGTEGANSPLHF
TRBV7-2	TRBD2	many	TRBJ2-5	TGTGCCAGCAGCTGGGAGGGAGAGACCCAGTACTTC	CASSWEGETQYF
TRBV18	TRBD2	few	TRBJ2-1	TGTGCCAGCTCACCTGGGCTAGCGCGGGGGGTTGAGCAGTTCTTC	CASSPGLARGVEQFF
TRBV12-3/TRBV12-4	TRBD2	many	TRBJ2-5	TGTGCCAGCACCAAAACGAGGGCGGGAGGAGAGACCCAGTACTTC	CASTKTRAGGETQYF
TRBV20-1	TRBD2	few	TRBJ2-1	TGCAGTGCTGCTAAGCCGACTAGCGGGGGGCCGAACGCCTACAATGAGCAGTTCTTC	CSAAKPTSGGPNAYNEQFF
TRBV19	.	many	TRBJ1-5	TGTGCCAGTAGTGCCGACAGGAATCAGCCCCAGCATTTT	CASSADRNQPQHF
TRBV6-1	TRBD1	many	TRBJ2-3	TGTGCCAGCACAAGAACAGGGGGTACCACAGATACGCAGTATTTT	CASTRTGGTTDTQYF
TRBV7-9	TRBD1	once	TRBJ1-5	TGTGCCAGCAGCTCGGGACAGGGGAATCAGCCCCAGCATTTT	CASSSGQGNQPQHF
TRBV3-2	.	many	TRBJ1-4	TGTGCCAGCAGCCACTATAGACAGGCAACTAATGAAAAACTGTTTTTT	CASSHYRQATNEKLFF
TRBV28	TRBD2	many	TRBJ2-7	TGTGCCAGCGCACCCCTCACTAGCGGGAGGCAGGGCGAGCAGTACTTC	CASAPLTSGRQGEQYF
TRBV7-3	.	few	TRBJ1-1	TGTGCCAGCAGCCAATATACGGCTATGAACACTGAAGCTTTCTTT	CASSQYTAMNTEAFF
TRBV5-1	TRBD1	many	TRBJ2-1	TGCGCCAGCAGCTTGGGAGACAGGGCCAATGAGCAGTTCTTC	CASSLGDRANEQFF
TRBV28	TRBD1	few	TRBJ1-5	TGTGCCAGCAAACGGCAGGGGGATCAGCCCCAGCATTTT	CASKRQGDQPQHF
TRBV6-2/TRBV6-3	.	many	TRBJ2-7	TGTGCCAGCAGTCACCCGCCGAGCTACGAGCAGTACTTC	CASSHPPSYEQYF
TRBV7-3	.	.	TRBJ2-3	TGTGCCTGCAGCCCCCAATATTCTAGCACAGATACGCAGTACTTT	CACSPQYSSTDTQYF
TRBV5-1	TRBD2	.	TRBJ2-3	TGCGCCAGCAGCATAGGGACTAGCGGGGTTCGTACAGATACGCAGTATTTT	CASSIGTSGVRTDTQYF
TRBV20-1	.	many	TRBJ2-1	TGCAGTGCTAGGAATGCTAATAACAATGAGCAGTTCTTC	CSARNANNNEQFF
TRBV12-3/TRBV12-4	.	many	TRBJ2-1	TGTGCCAGCAGCCTACTGACCAATGGGGACAATGAGCAGTTCTTC	CASSLLTNGDNEQFF
TRBV11-3	.	many	TRBJ2-1	TGTGCCAGCAGCTTATCAGCAGGGGGGACGAATGAGCAGTTCTTC	CASSLSAGGTNEQFF
TRBV10-2	.	many	TRBJ2-7	TGCGCCAGCAGTATGGACAGAACCTACGAGCAGTACTTC	CASSMDRTYEQYF
TRBV24-1	.	many	TRBJ2-1	TGTGCCACCAGTGATCGAAGAGGGACCAACAATGAGCAGTTCTTC	CATSDRRGTNNEQFF
TRBV20-1	.	.	TRBJ2-5	TGCAGTGCTAGAGCAGAGGGGTGGGGGACCCAGTACTTC	CSARAEGWGTQYF
TRBV3-1	.	many	TRBJ1-2	TGTGCCAGCAGCAACTTATTTTCGGGGGTTGATGGCTACACCTTC	CASSNLFSGVDGYTF
TRBV18	TRBD2	.	TRBJ2-1	TGTGCCAGCTCACCTAGCCCGACTAGCGGGCCCTACAATGAGCAGTTCTTC	CASSPSPTSGPYNEQFF
TRBV20-1	TRBD2	many	TRBJ2-7	TGCAGTGCTAGACAGGGACTAGCGGCCGCCTACGAGCAGTACTTC	CSARQGLAAAYEQYF
TRBV5-1	TRBD1	.	TRBJ2-5	TGCGCCAGCACGGCGGGGACAGGGTCCAGTGGGGCCCAGTACTTC	CASTAGTGSSGAQYF
TRBV7-9	.	many	TRBJ2-2	TGTGCCAGCTCCGGGACTTCTACTAACACCGGGGAGCTGTTTTTT	CASSGTSTNTGELFF
TRBV3-1	TRBD2	few	TRBJ2-7	TGTGCCAGCAGCCAAGTAAAGGGACTAGCGGGAGTCGAGCAGTACTTC	CASSQVKGLAGVEQYF
TRBV20-1	TRBD2	many	TRBJ2-3	TGCAGTGCCTTACGGACTAGCGGGAGGGCAGATACGCAGTATTTT	CSALRTSGRADTQYF
TRBV13	.	many	TRBJ2-7	TGTGCCAGCAGCTTAAGGATTACCCCTTACGAGCAGTACTTC	CASSLRITPYEQYF
TRBV13	.	many	TRBJ2-7	TGTGCCAGCAGCCAAGGGGGAGGGCCCCCCTACGAGCAGTACTTC	CASSQGGGPPYEQYF
TRBV9	.	many	TRBJ1-6	TGTGCCAGCAGCGTCAGGGATGTTGGGAATTCACCCCTCCACTTT	CASSVRDVGNSPLHF